The 17 T cell receptor beta chains below all came from one sample that was sequenced in a study of blood T cell repertoires in COVID-19. TCRdb keeps only in-frame clones here, not all; method: immunoSEQ multiplex PCR. Among 150,000 to 200,000 clones listed, 82% were seen once. Sequencing was carried out using peripheral blood. These receptors all stem from a woman in her seventies with acute or convalescent COVID-19.

The chain couples TRBV6-5 to TRBJ1-2; 7 positions agree with TRBD1. V gave up 6 bases and J gave up 10 bases; unmatched junction bases: 8. CDR3 length: 12 amino acids. Germline V gene data show CDR1 as MNHEY and CDR2 as SVGAGI. DNA of the CDR3: TGTGCCAGCAGCTGGACAGGAGGGGTCTACACCTTC. This sequence encodes CASSWTGGVYTF.

The chain uses TRBV5-4 and TRBJ1-6, with TRBD1 as a possible D gene (6 bases). The CDR3 has 16 amino acids. V lost 4 bases and J lost 6, with 17 bases in between. The germline CDR1 and CDR2 sequences are SGHNT and YYREEE (reference sequence). The CDR3 region has the DNA TGTGCCAGCAGCACCGCGACAGGCAGGGCTAATTCACCCCTCCACTTT. As protein: CASSTATGRANSPLHF.

This clone was picked up many times. This chain connects TRBV6-2 or TRBV6-3 to TRBJ2-2, with D possibly matching TRBD1 (6 bases). The CDR3 sequence is 16 residues long. Trimming cost V 2 bases and J 2 bases, with 12 bases left between them. Germline loops: CDR1 MNHEY, CDR2 SVGEGT. The DNA for the CDR3 is TGTGCCAGCAGTTACCTAGGCAGGGGTAACACCGGGGAGCTGTTTTTT. Translating it yields CASSYLGRGNTGELFF.

This chain uses TRBV12-3 or TRBV12-4 with TRBJ1-2; D not resolved. The CDR3 is made up of 12 amino acids. Deletions cut 3 bases from V and 4 bases from J, with 6 bases between. CDR3 region: CASSFSLYGYTF. The DNA for the CDR3 is TGTGCCAGCAGTTTTTCCCTCTATGGCTACACCTTC.

The chain joins TRBV5-6 to TRBJ1-2; D is undetermined. Between the trimmed V and J ends, which lost 0 bases and 2 bases, there was a span of 17 bases. Germline-derived CDR1 and CDR2 are SGHDT and YYEEEE. The CDR3 runs to 17 residues. This CDR3 is CASSLVVGQTRNYGYTF. The CDR3 bases are TGTGCCAGCAGCTTGGTAGTGGGTCAGACTCGAAACTATGGCTACACCTTC.

The DNA for the CDR3 is TGTGCCAGCCAACCCCGGGCCAGCCTAGCGGGAGTTCGGAATGAGCAGTTCTTC. Its translation is CASQPRASLAGVRNEQFF. V and J are TRBV18 and TRBJ2-1; 10 bases line up with TRBD2. There are 18 residues in the CDR3. Germline lookup yields CDR1 KGHSH and CDR2 LQKENI. The V gene end was trimmed by 8 bases and the J gene end by 7 bases; junction bases not matched to a gene: 20.

This clone was found a few times. The V and J genes are TRBV5-1 and TRBJ1-4; D is unresolved. This CDR3 spans 15 amino acids. V lost 3 bases, J lost 0 bases, and 9 bases lay in between. CDR1 is SGHRS and CDR2 is YFSETQ in the germline V gene. The CDR3 loop reads CASSSRVATNEKLFF. The CDR3 region has the DNA TGCGCCAGCAGCTCGCGGGTTGCAACTAATGAAAAACTGTTTTTT.

Written as DNA, the CDR3 is TGTGCCAGCAGCCCAGGACTAGCCATTAATGAGCAGTTCTTC. Protein: CASSPGLAINEQFF. V usage is TRBV4-2 and J usage is TRBJ2-1; 8 bases are shared with TRBD2. The CDR3 runs 14 residues. Germline V gene data show CDR1 as LGHNA and CDR2 as YNFKEQ. Losses at the gene ends were 4 bases for V and 7 bases for J; bases not matched to a gene: 6.

The rearrangement links TRBV25-1 to TRBJ2-1; the match to TRBD2 covers 12 bases. CDR1 is MGHDK, CDR2 SYGVNS, per germline. After removal of 3 bases from V and 8 bases from J, the junction contained 5 bases not matched to a gene. CDR3 length: 15 amino acids. CDR3 in amino acids: CASSEPTSGSHEQFF. The CDR3 DNA sequence: TGTGCCAGCAGTGAGCCGACTAGCGGGAGTCATGAGCAGTTCTTC.

J is TRBJ2-3 and V is TRBV19; TRBD2 might be the D (5 bases). Germline CDR1 LNHDA, CDR2 SQIVND (reference sequence). Between the trimmed V and J ends, which lost 7 bases and 0 bases, there was a span of 11 bases. The CDR3 loop spans 14 amino acids. CDR3 loop: CASTEGTSTDTQYF. As DNA, the CDR3 is TGTGCCAGTACTGAGGGTACGAGCACAGATACGCAGTATTTT.

The gene calls are TRBV9 and TRBJ1-2; 11 bases map to TRBD1. J lost 10 bases, V lost 0 bases, and 8 bases had no gene match. Germline V gives CDR1 SGDLS, CDR2 YYNGEE. The CDR3 totals 15 residues. The DNA for the CDR3 is TGTGCCAGCAGCGTAGTGGACAGGGGGCTGAGGGACTACACCTTC. As protein: CASSVVDRGLRDYTF.

The chain recombines TRBV4-2 with TRBJ2-5; 7 bases are shared with TRBD1. Trimming took 3 bases from V and 1 from J; bases not matched to a gene: 2. The CDR3 extends over 14 amino acids. CDR1 and CDR2 from the germline V gene are LGHNA and YNFKEQ. The CDR3 DNA follows: TGTGCCAGCAGCCAGACAGGGCGCCAAGAGACCCAGTACTTC. This encodes CASSQTGRQETQYF.

The chain recombines TRBV10-3 with TRBJ2-7; unclear D gene. Germline lookup yields CDR1 ENHRY and CDR2 SYGVKD. The CDR3 sequence is 16 residues long. V lost 7 bases and J 0 bases, leaving 19 bases between the germline ends. The CDR3 region has the DNA TGTGCCATCAAAGTAGGTACCGAGGCAGACTCCTACGAGCAGTACTTC. Translation: CAIKVGTEADSYEQYF.

The rearrangement joins TRBV7-3 to TRBJ1-6; the D gene is possibly TRBD1 (5 bases). This CDR3 spans 15 amino acids. V lost 1 base, J lost 9 bases, and 13 bases lay in between. Per germline, CDR1 SGHTA and CDR2 FQGTGA. CDR3 sequence (DNA): TGTGCCAGCAGCTTAAAGGGGACTGGGGGTTCACCCCTCCACTTT. Its translation is CASSLKGTGGSPLHF. Combining the CDR3 with reference TRBV7-3 and TRBJ1-6 gives the whole variable domain GAGVSQTPSNKVTEKGKYVELRCDPISGHTALYWYRQSLGQGPEFLIYFQGTGAADDSGLPNDRFFAVRPEGSVSTLKIQRTERGDSAVYLCASSLKGTGGSPLHFGNGTRLTVT.

Here the CDR3 DNA reads TGTGCCAGTAGTGAACCCCGCAGGGGGCTCCCCTACAATGAGCAGTTCTTC. It yields the protein CASSEPRRGLPYNEQFF. This chain links TRBV19 with TRBJ2-1; 8 positions agree with TRBD1. The J segment lost 2 bases and the V segment lost 5 bases, leaving 11 bases of the junction unmatched. In germline, CDR1 is LNHDA, CDR2 SQIVND (reference sequence). CDR3 length: 17 amino acids.

The rearrangement links TRBV28 to TRBJ1-1; 11 bases are shared with TRBD1. The trim removed 4 bases at V and 4 bases at J, leaving 2 bases unmatched. This CDR3 has 14 amino acids. Germline V gives CDR1 MDHEN, CDR2 SYDVKM. CDR3 loop: CASSWDRGVTEAFF. The DNA of the CDR3 is TGTGCCAGCAGTTGGGACAGGGGGGTCACTGAAGCTTTCTTT.

The chain is built from TRBV30 and TRBJ2-7; the match to TRBD1 covers 7 bases. The CDR3 is 14 residues long. Losses at the gene ends were 7 bases for V and 0 bases for J; bases not matched to a gene: 9. The V gene's germline CDR1 is GTSNPN and CDR2 SVGIG (reference sequence). The CDR3 sequence is CASKDGTASYEQYF. In nucleotides, the CDR3 is TGTGCCTCAAAAGACGGGACAGCCTCCTACGAGCAGTACTTC.